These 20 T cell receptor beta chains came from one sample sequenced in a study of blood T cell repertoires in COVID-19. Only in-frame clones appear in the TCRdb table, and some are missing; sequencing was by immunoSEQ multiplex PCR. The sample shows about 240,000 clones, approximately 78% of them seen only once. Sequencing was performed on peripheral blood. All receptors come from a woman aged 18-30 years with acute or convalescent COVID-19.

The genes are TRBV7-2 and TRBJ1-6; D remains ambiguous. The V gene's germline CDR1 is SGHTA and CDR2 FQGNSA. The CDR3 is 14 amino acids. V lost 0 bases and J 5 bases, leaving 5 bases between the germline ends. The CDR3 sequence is CASSLAFNNSPLHF. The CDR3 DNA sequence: TGTGCCAGCAGCTTAGCGTTCAATAATTCACCCCTCCACTTT.

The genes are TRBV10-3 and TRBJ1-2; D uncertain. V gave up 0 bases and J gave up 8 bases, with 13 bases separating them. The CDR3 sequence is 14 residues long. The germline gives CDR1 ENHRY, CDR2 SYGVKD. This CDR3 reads CAISESIRVGGYTF. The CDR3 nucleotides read TGTGCCATCAGTGAGTCGATCCGGGTTGGCGGCTACACCTTC.

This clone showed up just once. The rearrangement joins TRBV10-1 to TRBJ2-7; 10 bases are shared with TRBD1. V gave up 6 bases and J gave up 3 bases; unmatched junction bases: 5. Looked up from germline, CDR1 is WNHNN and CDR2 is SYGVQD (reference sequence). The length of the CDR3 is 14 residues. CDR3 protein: CASSGQGEFYEQYF. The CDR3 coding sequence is TGCGCCAGCAGCGGACAGGGGGAATTCTACGAGCAGTACTTC.

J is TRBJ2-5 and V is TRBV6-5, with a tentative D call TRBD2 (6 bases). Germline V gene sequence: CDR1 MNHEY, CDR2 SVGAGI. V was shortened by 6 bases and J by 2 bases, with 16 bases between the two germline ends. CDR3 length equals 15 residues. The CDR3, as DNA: TGTGCCAGCAGCTCCGGAGGGGCAGTACAAGAGACCCAGTACTTC. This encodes CASSSGGAVQETQYF.

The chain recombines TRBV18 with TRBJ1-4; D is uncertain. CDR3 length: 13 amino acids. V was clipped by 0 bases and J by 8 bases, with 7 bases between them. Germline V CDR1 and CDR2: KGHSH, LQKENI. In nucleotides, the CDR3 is TGTGCCAGCTCACCACCCCCGGTCGAAAAACTGTTTTTT. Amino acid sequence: CASSPPPVEKLFF.

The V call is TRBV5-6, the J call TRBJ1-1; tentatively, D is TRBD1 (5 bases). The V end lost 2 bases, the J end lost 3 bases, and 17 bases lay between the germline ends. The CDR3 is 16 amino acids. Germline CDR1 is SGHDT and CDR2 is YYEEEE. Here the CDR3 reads CASSFGQGGIDTEAFF. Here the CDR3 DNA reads TGTGCCAGCAGCTTCGGGCAGGGTGGCATCGACACTGAAGCTTTCTTT.

The DNA for the CDR3 is TGTGCCAGCAGTTTTCGAGCAGGGAACTATGGCTACACCTTC. It codes for CASSFRAGNYGYTF. V gene TRBV27 combines with J gene TRBJ1-2; a possible D gene is TRBD1 (5 bases). The V and J ends lost 3 bases and 2 bases respectively, with 10 bases between them. The length of the CDR3 is 14 residues. Germline V gene data show CDR1 as MNHEY and CDR2 as SMNVEV (reference sequence).

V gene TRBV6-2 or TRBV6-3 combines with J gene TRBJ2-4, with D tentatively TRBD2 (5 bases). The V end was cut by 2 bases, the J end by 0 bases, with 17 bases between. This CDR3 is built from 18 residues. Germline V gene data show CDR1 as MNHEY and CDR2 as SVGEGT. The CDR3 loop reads CASSYLAGQPLAKNIQYF. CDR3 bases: TGTGCCAGCAGTTACCTGGCGGGCCAGCCTCTAGCCAAAAACATTCAGTACTTC.

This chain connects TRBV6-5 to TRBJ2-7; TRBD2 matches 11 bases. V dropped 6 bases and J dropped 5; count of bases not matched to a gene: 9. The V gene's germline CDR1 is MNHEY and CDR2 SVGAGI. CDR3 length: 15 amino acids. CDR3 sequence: CASSPTSGSIDEQYF. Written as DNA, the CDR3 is TGTGCCAGCAGCCCCACTAGCGGGAGCATCGACGAGCAGTACTTC.

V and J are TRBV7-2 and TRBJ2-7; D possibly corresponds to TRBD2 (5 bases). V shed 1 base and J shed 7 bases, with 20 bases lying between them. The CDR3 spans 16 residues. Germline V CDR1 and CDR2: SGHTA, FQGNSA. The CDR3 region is CASSLDRRTPYSEQYF. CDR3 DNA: TGTGCCAGCAGCTTAGACCGACGGACTCCGTATTCAGAGCAGTACTTC. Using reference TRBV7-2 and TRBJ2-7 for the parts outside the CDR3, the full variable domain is GAGVSQSPSNKVTEKGKDVELRCDPISGHTALYWYRQSLGQGLEFLIYFQGNSAPDKSGLPSDRFSAERTGGSVSTLTIQRTQQEDSAVYLCASSLDRRTPYSEQYFGPGTRLTVT.

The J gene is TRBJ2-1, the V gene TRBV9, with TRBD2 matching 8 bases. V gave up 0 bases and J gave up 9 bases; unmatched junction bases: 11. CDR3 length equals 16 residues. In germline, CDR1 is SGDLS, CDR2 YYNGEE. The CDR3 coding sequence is TGTGCCAGCAGCGTAGGGGGGTTAGCGGGGTTCGGTGAGCAGTTCTTC. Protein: CASSVGGLAGFGEQFF.

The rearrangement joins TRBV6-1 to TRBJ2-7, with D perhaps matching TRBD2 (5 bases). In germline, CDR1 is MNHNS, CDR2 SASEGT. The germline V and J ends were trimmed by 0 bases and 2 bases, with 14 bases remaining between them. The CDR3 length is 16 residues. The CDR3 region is CASSEAASSTTYEQYF. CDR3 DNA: TGTGCCAGCAGTGAAGCCGCTAGCTCAACTACCTACGAGCAGTACTTC.

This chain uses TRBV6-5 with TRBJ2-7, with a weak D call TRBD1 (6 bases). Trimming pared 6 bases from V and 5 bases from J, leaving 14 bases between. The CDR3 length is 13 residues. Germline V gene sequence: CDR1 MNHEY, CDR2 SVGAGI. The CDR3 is CASRRAGVDEQYF. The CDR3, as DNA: TGTGCCAGCAGGAGGGCAGGGGTTGACGAGCAGTACTTC.

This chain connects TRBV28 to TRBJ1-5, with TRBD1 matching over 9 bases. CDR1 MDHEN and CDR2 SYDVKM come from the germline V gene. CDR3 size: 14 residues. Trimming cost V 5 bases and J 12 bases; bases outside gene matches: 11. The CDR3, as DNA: TGTGCCAGCAGTCCCGAGGACAGGGGCCGGGGCCAGCATTTT. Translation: CASSPEDRGRGQHF.

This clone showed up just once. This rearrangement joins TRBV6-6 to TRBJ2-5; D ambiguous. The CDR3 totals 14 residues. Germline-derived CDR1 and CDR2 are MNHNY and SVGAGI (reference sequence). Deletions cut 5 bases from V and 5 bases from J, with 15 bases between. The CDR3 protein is CASSPRLARETQYF. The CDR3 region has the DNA TGTGCCAGCAGTCCACGACTGGCGCGGGAGACCCAGTACTTC.

This chain's CDR3 is CASSQTIGQGFTDTQYF. In DNA form, the CDR3 reads TGCGCCAGCAGCCAAACCATCGGACAGGGATTCACAGATACGCAGTATTTT. This chain links TRBV4-3 with TRBJ2-3; 8 bases map to TRBD1. The CDR3 length is 17 residues. J gave up 2 bases and V 2 bases, and 9 bases lay outside the gene matches. The germline V gene encodes CDR1 LGHNA and CDR2 YSLEER.

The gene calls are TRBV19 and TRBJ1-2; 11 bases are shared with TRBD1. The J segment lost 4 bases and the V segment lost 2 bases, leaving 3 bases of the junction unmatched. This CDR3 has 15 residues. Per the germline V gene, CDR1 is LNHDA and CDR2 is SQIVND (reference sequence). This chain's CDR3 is CASSIPGTGGYGYTF. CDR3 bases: TGTGCCAGTAGTATACCAGGGACAGGGGGCTATGGCTACACCTTC.

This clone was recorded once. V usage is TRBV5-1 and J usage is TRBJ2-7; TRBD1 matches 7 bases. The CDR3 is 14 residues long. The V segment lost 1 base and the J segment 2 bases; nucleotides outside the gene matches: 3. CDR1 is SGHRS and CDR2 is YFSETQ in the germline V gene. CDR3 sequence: CASSLQGETYEQYF. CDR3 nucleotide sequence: TGCGCCAGCAGCTTGCAGGGGGAAACCTACGAGCAGTACTTC.

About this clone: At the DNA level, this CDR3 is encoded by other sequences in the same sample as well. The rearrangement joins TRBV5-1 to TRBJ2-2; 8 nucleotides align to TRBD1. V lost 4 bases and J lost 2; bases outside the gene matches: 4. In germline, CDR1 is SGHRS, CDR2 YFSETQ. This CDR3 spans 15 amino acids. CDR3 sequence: CASSLGQGNTGELFF. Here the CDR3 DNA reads TGCGCCAGCAGCCTTGGACAGGGTAACACCGGGGAGCTGTTTTTT. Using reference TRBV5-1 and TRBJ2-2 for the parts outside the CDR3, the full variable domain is KAGVTQTPRYLIKTRGQQVTLSCSPISGHRSVSWYQQTPGQGLQFLFEYFSETQRNKGNFPGRFSGRQFSNSRSEMNVSTLELGDSALYLCASSLGQGNTGELFFGEGSRLTVL.

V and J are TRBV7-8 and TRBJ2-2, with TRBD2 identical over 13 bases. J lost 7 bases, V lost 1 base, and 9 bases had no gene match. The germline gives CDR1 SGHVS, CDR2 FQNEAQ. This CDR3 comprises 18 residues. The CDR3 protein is CASSLGLAGGRVGGELFF. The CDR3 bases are TGTGCCAGCAGCTTAGGACTAGCGGGAGGAAGGGTCGGCGGGGAGCTGTTTTTT.